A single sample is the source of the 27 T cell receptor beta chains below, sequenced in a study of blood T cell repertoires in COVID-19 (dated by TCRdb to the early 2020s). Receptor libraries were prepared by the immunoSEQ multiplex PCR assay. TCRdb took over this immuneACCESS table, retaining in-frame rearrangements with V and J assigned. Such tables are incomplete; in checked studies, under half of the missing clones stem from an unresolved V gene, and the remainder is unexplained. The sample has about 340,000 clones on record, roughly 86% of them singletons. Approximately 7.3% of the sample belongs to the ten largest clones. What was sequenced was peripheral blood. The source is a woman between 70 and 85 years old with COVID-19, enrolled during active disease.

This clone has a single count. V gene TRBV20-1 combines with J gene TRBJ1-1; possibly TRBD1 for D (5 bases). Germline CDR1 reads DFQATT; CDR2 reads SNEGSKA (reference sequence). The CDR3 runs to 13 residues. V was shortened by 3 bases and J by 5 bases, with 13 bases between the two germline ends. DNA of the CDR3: TGCAGTGCTAGTGGGCAGGGTCATACTGAAGCTTTCTTT. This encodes CSASGQGHTEAFF.

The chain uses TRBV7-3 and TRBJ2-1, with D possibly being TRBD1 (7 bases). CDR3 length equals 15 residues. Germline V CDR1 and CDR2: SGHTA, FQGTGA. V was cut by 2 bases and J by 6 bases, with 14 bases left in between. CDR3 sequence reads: CASSLGGGRGNEQFF. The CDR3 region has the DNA TGTGCCAGCAGCTTAGGAGGGGGCAGGGGCAATGAGCAGTTCTTC.

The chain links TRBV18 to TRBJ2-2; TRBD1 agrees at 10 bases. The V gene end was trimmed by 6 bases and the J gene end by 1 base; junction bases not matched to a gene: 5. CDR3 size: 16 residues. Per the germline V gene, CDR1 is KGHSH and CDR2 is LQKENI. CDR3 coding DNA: TGTGCCAGCTCGCCTTGGACAGGGGGGAACACCGGGGAGCTGTTTTTT. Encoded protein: CASSPWTGGNTGELFF.

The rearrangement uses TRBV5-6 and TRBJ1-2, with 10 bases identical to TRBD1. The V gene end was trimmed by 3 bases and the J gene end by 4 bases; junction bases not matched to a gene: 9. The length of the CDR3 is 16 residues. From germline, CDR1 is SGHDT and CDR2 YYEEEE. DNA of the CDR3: TGTGCCAGCAGCTCGCCCAGGACAGGGGGACTCTATGGCTACACCTTC. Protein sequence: CASSSPRTGGLYGYTF.

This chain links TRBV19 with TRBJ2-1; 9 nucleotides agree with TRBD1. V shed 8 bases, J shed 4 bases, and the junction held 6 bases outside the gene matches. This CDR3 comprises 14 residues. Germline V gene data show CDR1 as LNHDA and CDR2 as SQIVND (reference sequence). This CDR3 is CASGGDREYNEQFF. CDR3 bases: TGTGCCAGTGGGGGGGACAGGGAGTACAATGAGCAGTTCTTC.

CDR3 DNA: TGTGCCAGCAGCCTGGCCACCTATGGCTACACCTTC. As protein: CASSLATYGYTF. The V call is TRBV28, the J call TRBJ1-2; the D is unclear. V gave up 6 bases and J gave up 4 bases, with 9 bases separating them. CDR3 length: 12 amino acids. CDR1 and CDR2 from the germline V gene are MDHEN and SYDVKM.

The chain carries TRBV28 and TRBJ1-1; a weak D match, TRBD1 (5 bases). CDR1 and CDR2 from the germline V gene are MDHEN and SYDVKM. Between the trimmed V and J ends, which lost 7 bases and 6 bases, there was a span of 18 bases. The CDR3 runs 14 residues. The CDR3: CASTLDKGVPEAFF. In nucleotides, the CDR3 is TGTGCCAGCACCTTGGACAAGGGTGTCCCTGAAGCTTTCTTT.

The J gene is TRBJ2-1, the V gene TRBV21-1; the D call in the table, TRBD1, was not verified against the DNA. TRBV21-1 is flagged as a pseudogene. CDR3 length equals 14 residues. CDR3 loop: CAGGGTGSYNEQFF. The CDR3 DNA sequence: TGTGCCGGAGGAGGGACAGGGTCCTACAATGAGCAGTTCTTC.

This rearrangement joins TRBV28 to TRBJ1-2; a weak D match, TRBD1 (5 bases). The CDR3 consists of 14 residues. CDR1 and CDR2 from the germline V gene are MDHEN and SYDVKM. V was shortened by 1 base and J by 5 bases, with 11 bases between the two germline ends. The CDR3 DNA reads TGTGCCAGCAGTTTATCAGGGTACCTTTATGGCTACACCTTC. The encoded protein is CASSLSGYLYGYTF.

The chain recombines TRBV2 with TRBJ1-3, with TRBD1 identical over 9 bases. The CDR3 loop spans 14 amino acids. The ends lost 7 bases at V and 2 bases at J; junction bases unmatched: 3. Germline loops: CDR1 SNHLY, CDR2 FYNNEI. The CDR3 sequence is CASNRGPPGNTIYF. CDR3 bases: TGTGCCAGCAACAGGGGGCCGCCTGGAAACACCATATATTTT.

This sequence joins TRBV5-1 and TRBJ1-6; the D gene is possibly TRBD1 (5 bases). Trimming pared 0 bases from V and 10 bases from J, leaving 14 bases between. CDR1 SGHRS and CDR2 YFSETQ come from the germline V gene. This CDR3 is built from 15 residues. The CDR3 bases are TGCGCCAGCAGCTTGGCCCTAGGGTCAGGGTCACCCCTCCACTTT. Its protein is CASSLALGSGSPLHF.

CDR3 in amino acids: CASSSPDRLKETQYF. The CDR3 nucleotides are TGTGCCAGCAGCTCCCCTGACAGGCTTAAAGAGACCCAGTACTTC. The rearrangement links TRBV5-4 to TRBJ2-5, with a weak D call TRBD1 (6 bases). The length of the CDR3 is 15 residues. V lost 3 bases, J lost 3 bases, and 15 bases lay in between. Germline V CDR1 and CDR2: SGHNT, YYREEE (reference sequence). The full variable domain, with the rest looked up from reference TRBV5-4 and TRBJ2-5, is ETGVTQSPTHLIKTRGQQVTLRCSSQSGHNTVSWYQQALGQGPQFIFQYYREEENGRGNFPPRFSGLQFPNYSSELNVNALELDDSALYLCASSSPDRLKETQYFGPGTRLLVL.

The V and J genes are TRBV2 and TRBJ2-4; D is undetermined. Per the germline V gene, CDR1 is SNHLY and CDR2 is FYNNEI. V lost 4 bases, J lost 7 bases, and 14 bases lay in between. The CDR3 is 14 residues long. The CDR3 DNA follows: TGTGCCAGCAGTGTTCGTGCAGAGGTGAACATTCAGTACTTC. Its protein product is CASSVRAEVNIQYF.

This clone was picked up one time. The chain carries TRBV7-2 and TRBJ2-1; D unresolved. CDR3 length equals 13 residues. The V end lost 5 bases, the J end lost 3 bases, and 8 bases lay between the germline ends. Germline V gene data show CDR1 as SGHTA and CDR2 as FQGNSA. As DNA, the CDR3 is TGTGCCAGCAGCGCAACACACTACAATGAGCAGTTCTTC. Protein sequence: CASSATHYNEQFF.

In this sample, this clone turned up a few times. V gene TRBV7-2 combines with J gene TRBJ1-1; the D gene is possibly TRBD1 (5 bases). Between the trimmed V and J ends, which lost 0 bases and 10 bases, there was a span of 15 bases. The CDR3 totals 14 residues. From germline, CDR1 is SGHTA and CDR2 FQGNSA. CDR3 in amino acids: CASSLASREDGAFF. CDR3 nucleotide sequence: TGTGCCAGCAGCTTAGCAAGCAGGGAGGATGGAGCTTTCTTT.

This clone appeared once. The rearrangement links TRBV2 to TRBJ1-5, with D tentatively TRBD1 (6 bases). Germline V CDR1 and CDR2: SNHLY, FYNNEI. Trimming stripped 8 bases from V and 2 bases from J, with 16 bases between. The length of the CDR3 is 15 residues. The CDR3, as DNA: TGTGCCAGCTTGGGGGCCAGGGGAGGCAATCAGCCCCAGCATTTT. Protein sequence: CASLGARGGNQPQHF.

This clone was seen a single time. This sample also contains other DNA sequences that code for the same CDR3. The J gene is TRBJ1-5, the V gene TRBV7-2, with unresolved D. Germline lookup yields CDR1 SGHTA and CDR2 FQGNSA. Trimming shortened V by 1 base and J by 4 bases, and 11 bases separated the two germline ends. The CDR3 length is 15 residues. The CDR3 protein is CASSLDGRGNQPQHF. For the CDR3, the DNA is TGTGCCAGCAGCTTAGATGGACGCGGGAATCAGCCCCAGCATTTT. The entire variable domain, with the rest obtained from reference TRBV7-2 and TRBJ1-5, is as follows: GAGVSQSPSNKVTEKGKDVELRCDPISGHTALYWYRQSLGQGLEFLIYFQGNSAPDKSGLPSDRFSAERTGGSVSTLTIQRTQQEDSAVYLCASSLDGRGNQPQHFGDGTRLSIL.

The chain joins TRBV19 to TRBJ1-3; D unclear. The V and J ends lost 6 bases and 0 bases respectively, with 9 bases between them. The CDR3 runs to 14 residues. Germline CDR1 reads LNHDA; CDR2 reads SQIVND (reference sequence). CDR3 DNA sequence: TGTGCCAGTAGAAAGAGCTCCTCTGGAAACACCATATATTTT. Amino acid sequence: CASRKSSSGNTIYF.

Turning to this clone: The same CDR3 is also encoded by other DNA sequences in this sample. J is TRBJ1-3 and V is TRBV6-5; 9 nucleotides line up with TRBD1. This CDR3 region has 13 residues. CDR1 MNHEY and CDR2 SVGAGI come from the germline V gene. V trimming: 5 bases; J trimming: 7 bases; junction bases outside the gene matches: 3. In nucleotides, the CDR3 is TGTGCCAGCAGTAGAGGACAGGGGAACACCATATATTTT. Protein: CASSRGQGNTIYF.

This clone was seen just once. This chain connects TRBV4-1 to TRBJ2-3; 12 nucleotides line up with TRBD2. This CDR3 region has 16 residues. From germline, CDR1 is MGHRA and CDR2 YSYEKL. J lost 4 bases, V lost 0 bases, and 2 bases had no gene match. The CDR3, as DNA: TGCGCCAGCAGCCAAGAACTAGCGGGGGGCTCAGATACGCAGTATTTT. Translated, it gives CASSQELAGGSDTQYF.

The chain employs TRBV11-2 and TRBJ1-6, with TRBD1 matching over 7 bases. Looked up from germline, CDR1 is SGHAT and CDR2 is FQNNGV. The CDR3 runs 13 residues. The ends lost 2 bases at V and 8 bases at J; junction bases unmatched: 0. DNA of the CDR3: TGTGCCAGCAGCTTAAGGGGGCATTCACCCCTCCACTTT. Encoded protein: CASSLRGHSPLHF.

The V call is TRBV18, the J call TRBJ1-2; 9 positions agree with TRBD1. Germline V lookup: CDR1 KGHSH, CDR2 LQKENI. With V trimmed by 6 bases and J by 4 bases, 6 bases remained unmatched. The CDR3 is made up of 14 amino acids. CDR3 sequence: CASSPGTGTYGYTF. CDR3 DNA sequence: TGTGCCAGCTCTCCCGGGACAGGGACCTATGGCTACACCTTC.

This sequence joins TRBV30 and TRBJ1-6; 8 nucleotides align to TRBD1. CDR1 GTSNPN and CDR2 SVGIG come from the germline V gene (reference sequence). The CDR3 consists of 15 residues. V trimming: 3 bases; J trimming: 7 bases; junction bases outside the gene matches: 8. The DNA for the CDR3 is TGTGCCTGGAGGGGGACAGGAAGGGAGAATTCACCCCTCCACTTT. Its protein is CAWRGTGRENSPLHF.

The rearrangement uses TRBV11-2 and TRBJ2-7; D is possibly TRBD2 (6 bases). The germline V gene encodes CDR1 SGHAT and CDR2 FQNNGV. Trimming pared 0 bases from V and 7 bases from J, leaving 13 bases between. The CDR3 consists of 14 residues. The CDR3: CASSLDLRAGEQYF. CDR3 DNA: TGTGCCAGCAGCTTAGATTTGAGGGCGGGGGAGCAGTACTTC. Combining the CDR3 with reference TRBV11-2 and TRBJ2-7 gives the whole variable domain EAGVAQSPRYKIIEKRQSVAFWCNPISGHATLYWYQQILGQGPKLLIQFQNNGVVDDSQLPKDRFSAERLKGVDSTLKIQPAKLEDSAVYLCASSLDLRAGEQYFGPGTRLTVT.

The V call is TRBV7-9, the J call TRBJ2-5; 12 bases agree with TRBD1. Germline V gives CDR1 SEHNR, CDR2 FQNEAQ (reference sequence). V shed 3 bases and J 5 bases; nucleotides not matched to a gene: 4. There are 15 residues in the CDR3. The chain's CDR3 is CASSFGTGGRETQYF. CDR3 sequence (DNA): TGTGCCAGCAGCTTCGGGACAGGGGGCAGGGAGACCCAGTACTTC.

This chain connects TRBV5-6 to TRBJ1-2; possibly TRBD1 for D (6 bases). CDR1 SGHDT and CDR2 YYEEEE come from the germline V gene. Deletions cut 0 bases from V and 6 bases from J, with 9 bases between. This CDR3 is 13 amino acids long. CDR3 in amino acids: CASSLVQGHGYTF. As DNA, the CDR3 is TGTGCCAGCAGCTTGGTTCAGGGGCATGGCTACACCTTC.

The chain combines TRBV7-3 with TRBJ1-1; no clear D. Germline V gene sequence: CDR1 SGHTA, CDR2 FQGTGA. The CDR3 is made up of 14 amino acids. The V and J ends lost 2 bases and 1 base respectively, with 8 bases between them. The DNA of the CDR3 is TGTGCCAGCAGCTTATGGCACACGAACACTGAAGCTTTCTTT. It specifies CASSLWHTNTEAFF.